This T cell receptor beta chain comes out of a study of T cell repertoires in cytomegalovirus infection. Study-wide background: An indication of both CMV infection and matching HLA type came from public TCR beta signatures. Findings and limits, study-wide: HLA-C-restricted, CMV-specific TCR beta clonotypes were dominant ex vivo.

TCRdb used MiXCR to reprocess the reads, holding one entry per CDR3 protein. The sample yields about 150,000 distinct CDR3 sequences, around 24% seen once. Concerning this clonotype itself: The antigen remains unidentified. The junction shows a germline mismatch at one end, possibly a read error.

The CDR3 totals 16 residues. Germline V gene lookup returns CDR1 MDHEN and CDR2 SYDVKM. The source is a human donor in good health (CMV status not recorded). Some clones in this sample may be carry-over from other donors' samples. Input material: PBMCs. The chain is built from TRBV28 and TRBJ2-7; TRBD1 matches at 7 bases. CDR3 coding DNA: TGTGCCAGCAGTGGGCCTAGGGGACAGTTTGGGGACCCGCTACACTTC. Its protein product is CASSGPRGQFGDPLHF.